Listed here are 16 T cell receptor beta chains from one sample, sequenced in a study of monozygotic twins with inflammatory bowel disease. TCRdb reprocessed the 5' RACE reads and stores each CDR3 protein as one record, lacking DNA. The sample includes about 450,000 distinct CDR3 sequences. The material sequenced was blood. The receptor set was obtained from a human donor with ulcerative colitis or Crohn's disease, or a healthy co-twin of an affected twin (not recorded which).

The genes are TRBV4-3 and TRBJ2-5; TCRdb names TRBD2, which stays unverified in the absence of DNA. Germline loops: CDR1 LGHNA, CDR2 YSLEER. This CDR3 is built from 15 residues. The CDR3 sequence is CASSQEETSWETQYF.

The V gene is TRBV11-2, the J gene TRBJ2-1; TCRdb proposes TRBD2, but this gene call is untestable without DNA. The CDR3 loop spans 14 amino acids. Germline values: CDR1 SGHAT, CDR2 FQNNGV. The CDR3 reads CASRPPTSVNEQFF.

The chain links TRBV7-9 to TRBJ1-1; the D call of TRBD1 rests on TCRdb alone, since no DNA is present to check it. This CDR3 comprises 16 residues. Germline V gene lookup returns CDR1 SEHNR and CDR2 FQNEAQ (reference sequence). The CDR3 region is CASSFLTGPMNTEAFF.

V and J are TRBV11-2 and TRBJ2-3; TCRdb designates TRBD2, a call that cannot be tested without DNA. The CDR3 is 18 residues long. Germline lookup yields CDR1 SGHAT and CDR2 FQNNGV. The CDR3 loop is CASSSPLRLAASTDTQYF.

The chain employs TRBV12-3 or TRBV12-4 and TRBJ2-1; the D call from TCRdb, TRBD2, cannot be confirmed without DNA. The CDR3 consists of 11 residues. The CDR3 here is CASSASPEQFF.

The chain carries TRBV2 and TRBJ2-1; absent DNA, TCRdb's TRBD1 call cannot be checked. This CDR3 is 13 amino acids long. Germline V gene sequence: CDR1 SNHLY, CDR2 FYNNEI. Here the CDR3 reads CASSGQGQGEQFF.

The rearrangement links TRBV5-1 to TRBJ2-5; TCRdb returns TRBD2, unconfirmable since there is no DNA. The germline gives CDR1 SGHRS, CDR2 YFSETQ. The CDR3 is made up of 13 amino acids. CDR3: CASSITAGETQYF.

The chain combines TRBV27 with TRBJ2-5; the TRBD1 assignment by TCRdb is unverifiable without DNA. Germline CDR1 reads MNHEY; CDR2 reads SMNVEV (reference sequence). The CDR3 sequence is 16 residues long. The CDR3 region is CASSLGPRDPEETQYF.

The gene calls are TRBV29-1 and TRBJ2-1; the D call from TCRdb, TRBD1, cannot be confirmed without DNA. This CDR3 has 13 amino acids. CDR1 SQVTM and CDR2 ANQGSEA come from the germline V gene. CDR3 region: CSASGQGYNEQFF.

This chain links TRBV19 with TRBJ1-1; TCRdb lists TRBD1, though no DNA is available to test this call. The CDR3 length is 15 residues. Germline CDR1 is LNHDA and CDR2 is SQIVND (reference sequence). This CDR3 is CASSIGQATNTEAFF. Based on the CDR3 plus reference TRBV19 and TRBJ1-1, the full variable domain is DGGITQSPKYLFRKEGQNVTLSCEQNLNHDAMYWYRQDPGQGLRLIYYSQIVNDFQKGDIAEGYSVSREKKESFPLTVTSAQKNPTAFYLCASSIGQATNTEAFFGQGTRLTVV.

This chain connects TRBV21-1 to TRBJ2-5; TCRdb designates TRBD2, a call that cannot be tested without DNA. TRBV21-1 is tagged as a pseudogene. CDR3 length: 15 residues. CDR3 in amino acids: CASTKGTSGSETQYF.

The chain carries TRBV7-8 and TRBJ2-1; TCRdb's D gene call, TRBD2, goes unchecked for lack of DNA. This CDR3 contains 15 residues. Per germline, CDR1 SGHVS and CDR2 FQNEAQ. CDR3 in amino acids: CASSFLAGVGGEQFF.

This sequence joins TRBV9 and TRBJ1-1; TCRdb returns TRBD1, unconfirmable since there is no DNA. The CDR3 totals 14 residues. In germline, CDR1 is SGDLS, CDR2 YYNGEE. The CDR3 sequence is CASSPAGDRTEAFF. The whole variable domain, remainder taken from reference TRBV9 and TRBJ1-1, is DSGVTQTPKHLITATGQRVTLRCSPRSGDLSVYWYQQSLDQGLQFLIQYYNGEERAKGNILERFSAQQFPDLHSELNLSSLELGDSALYFCASSPAGDRTEAFFGQGTRLTVV.

The J gene is TRBJ2-1, the V gene TRBV29-1; TCRdb outputs TRBD1, but without DNA this stays unchecked. The CDR3 has 11 residues. Germline V gives CDR1 SQVTM, CDR2 ANQGSEA. The CDR3 here is CSVGQGSEQFF.

The J gene is TRBJ2-3, the V gene TRBV15. The germline V gene encodes CDR1 LNHNV and CDR2 YYDKDF (reference sequence). The CDR3 runs to 12 residues. The CDR3: CATQDSTDTQYF.

V usage is TRBV18 and J usage is TRBJ1-2. The CDR3 contains 13 residues. CDR1 is KGHSH and CDR2 is LQKENI in the germline V gene. The CDR3 here is CASSRSGVEGYTF.